The 32 T cell receptor beta chains in this list originate from one sample, sequenced in a study of CXCR4 blockade with PD-1 therapy in pancreatic cancer. Data came from immunoSEQ multiplex PCR; TCRdb stores just in-frame clones and leaves some out. This table has some 1,700 clones, 30% to 45% appearing once. Sample: tumor tissue. The receptors were gathered from a human donor with pancreatic ductal adenocarcinoma.

The chain couples TRBV29-1 to TRBJ1-1; 9 nucleotides line up with TRBD1. Germline-derived CDR1 and CDR2 are SQVTM and ANQGSEA. The CDR3 length is 16 residues. CDR3 protein: CTISGGDRVMNTEAFF. The CDR3 DNA follows: TGCACCATCTCAGGTGGGGACAGGGTGATGAACACTGAAGCTTTCTTT.

This clone was observed a handful of times. The chain uses TRBV7-4 and TRBJ2-5; TRBD2 agrees at 8 bases. Trimming removed 3 bases from V and 5 bases from J; junction bases left unmatched: 2. Germline V gene lookup returns CDR1 SGHVT and CDR2 SQSDAQ. The CDR3 runs 13 residues. Here the CDR3 DNA reads TGTGCCAGCAGCTTCGGCGGGAGGGAGACCCAGTACTTC. It translates to CASSFGGRETQYF. Using reference TRBV7-4 and TRBJ2-5 for the parts outside the CDR3, the full variable domain is GAGVSQSPRYKVAKRGRDVALRCDSISGHVTLYWYRQTLGQGSEVLTYSQSDAQRDKSGRPSGRFSAERPERSVSTLKIQRTEQGDSAVYLCASSFGGRETQYFGPGTRLLVL.

This clone was recorded a few times. This chain connects TRBV11-3 to TRBJ1-3, with a possible D match to TRBD1 (5 bases). Trimming shortened V by 3 bases and J by 2 bases, and 8 bases separated the two germline ends. Per germline, CDR1 SGHNT and CDR2 YENEEA. The CDR3 runs to 14 residues. The CDR3, as DNA: TGTGCCAGCAGCTTCGGGACTGCTGGAAACACCATATATTTT. Protein sequence: CASSFGTAGNTIYF.

This clone has more than one count but fewer than ten. This chain connects TRBV29-1 to TRBJ2-5; 11 bases line up with TRBD2. The CDR3 totals 14 residues. The germline CDR1 and CDR2 sequences are SQVTM and ANQGSEA. The junction had 9 bases not matched to a gene; V was cut back by 6 bases and J by 6 bases. The CDR3 DNA sequence: TGCAGCGTACCACTAGCGGGAGTGGCACAGACCCAGTACTTC. Protein: CSVPLAGVAQTQYF. Drawing the rest from reference TRBV29-1 and TRBJ2-5, the complete variable domain is SAVISQKPSRDICQRGTSLTIQCQVDSQVTMMFWYRQQPGQSLTLIATANQGSEATYESGFVIDKFPISRPNLTFSTLTVSNMSPEDSSIYLCSVPLAGVAQTQYFGPGTRLLVL.

The rearrangement joins TRBV25-1 to TRBJ1-1; D is uncertain. V was trimmed by 7 bases and J by 4 bases, leaving 16 bases between them. The germline V gene encodes CDR1 MGHDK and CDR2 SYGVNS. The CDR3 loop spans 14 amino acids. Here the CDR3 DNA reads TGTGCCAGCAAGCCAATCGATTTTCGCACTGAAGCTTTCTTT. Residues: CASKPIDFRTEAFF.

The chain joins TRBV15 to TRBJ2-7; 8 bases match TRBD1. The CDR3 loop spans 15 amino acids. CDR1 is LNHNV and CDR2 is YYDKDF in the germline V gene (reference sequence). The V and J ends lost 1 base and 7 bases, in that order; junction bases with no gene match: 9. The CDR3 here is CATSRGGTGPQEQYF. CDR3 nucleotide sequence: TGTGCCACCAGCAGAGGAGGGACAGGCCCTCAGGAGCAGTACTTC. Combining the CDR3 with reference TRBV15 and TRBJ2-7 gives the whole variable domain DAMVIQNPRYQVTQFGKPVTLSCSQTLNHNVMYWYQQKSSQAPKLLFHYYDKDFNNEADTPDNFQSRRPNTSFCFLDIRSPGLGDTAMYLCATSRGGTGPQEQYFGPGTRLTVT.

Turning to this clone: Compared with germline, one end of the junction differs, possibly owing to a read error. The chain joins TRBV29-1 to TRBJ1-1, with TRBD1 as a possible D gene (6 bases). The CDR3 covers 15 residues. The germline V gene encodes CDR1 SQVTM and CDR2 ANQGSEA. This CDR3 is CSGIQGFNMNTEAFF. In DNA, the CDR3 is TGCAGTGGGATCCAGGGGTTCAACATGAATACTGAAGCTTTCTTT. The variable domain in full, with the rest retrieved from reference TRBV29-1 and TRBJ1-1, is SAVISQKPSRDICQRGTSLTIQCQVDSQVTMMFWYRQQPGQSLTLIATANQGSEATYESGFVIDKFPISRPNLTFSTLTVSNMSPEDSSIYLCSGIQGFNMNTEAFFGQGTRLTVV.

This rearrangement joins TRBV19 to TRBJ2-7; the D gene is possibly TRBD1 (6 bases). Trimming took 7 bases from V and 1 from J, leaving 14 bases between them. CDR1 and CDR2 (germline): LNHDA, SQIVND (reference sequence). The CDR3 contains 14 residues. CDR3 sequence (DNA): TGTGCCAGTACCTCGCCAGGGGAGTCCTACGAGCAGTACTTC. Translated, it gives CASTSPGESYEQYF.

The chain employs TRBV19 and TRBJ1-5; 7 bases map to TRBD1. CDR3 length: 13 amino acids. Germline V gives CDR1 LNHDA, CDR2 SQIVND (reference sequence). After removal of 10 bases from V and 6 bases from J, the junction contained 9 bases not matched to a gene. The CDR3 loop reads CANSRDSAQPQHF. In nucleotides, the CDR3 is TGTGCCAATTCCCGGGACAGTGCTCAGCCCCAGCATTTT.

V gene TRBV16 combines with J gene TRBJ1-1, with 9 bases lining up with TRBD1. This CDR3 has 14 residues. The V segment lost 4 bases and the J segment 4 bases; nucleotides outside the gene matches: 4. The germline CDR1 and CDR2 sequences are KGHSY and FQNENV. CDR3 coding DNA: TGTGCCAGCAGCCTAGACAGGGGGACCACTGAAGCTTTCTTT. Translating gives CASSLDRGTTEAFF.

V and J are TRBV28 and TRBJ1-3; D is unresolved. In germline, CDR1 is MDHEN, CDR2 SYDVKM. Trimming removed 3 bases at V and 7 bases at J, with 7 bases between. The CDR3 is 12 residues long. CDR3 sequence reads: CASSLGRNTIYF. CDR3 bases: TGTGCCAGCAGTTTGGGGAGGAACACCATATATTTT.

J is TRBJ1-1 and V is TRBV23-1; possibly TRBD1 for D (5 bases). TRBV23-1 is annotated as an ORF whose role is uncertain. Between the trimmed V and J ends, which lost 2 bases and 2 bases, there was a span of 18 bases. The CDR3 length is 17 residues. CDR3 sequence (DNA): TGCGCCAGCAGTCAAATCCCCTCGGGAGGGGCAAACACTGAAGCTTTCTTT. This sequence encodes CASSQIPSGGANTEAFF.

This chain joins TRBV6-8 and TRBJ2-7, with 7 bases that match TRBD2. Trimming at V came to 10 bases and at J to 3 bases, leaving 9 bases not matched to a gene. Per the germline V gene, CDR1 is MNHGY and CDR2 is SAAAGT. The CDR3 consists of 13 residues. This CDR3 is CAIGGLVDYEQYF. Written as DNA, the CDR3 is TGTGCCATCGGCGGACTAGTCGACTACGAGCAGTACTTC.

V gene TRBV25-1 combines with J gene TRBJ2-1, with TRBD2 matching over 9 bases. Losses at the gene ends were 2 bases for V and 2 bases for J; bases not matched to a gene: 4. This CDR3 is 16 amino acids long. The germline gives CDR1 MGHDK, CDR2 SYGVNS. CDR3 sequence (DNA): TGTGCCAGCAGTGAAGGAGCGGGAGGACCCTACAATGAGCAGTTCTTC. Encoded protein: CASSEGAGGPYNEQFF.

This sequence joins TRBV15 and TRBJ2-7, with TRBD1 matching over 7 bases. Germline lookup yields CDR1 LNHNV and CDR2 YYDKDF (reference sequence). Trimming at V came to 3 bases and at J to 0 bases, leaving 8 bases not matched to a gene. The CDR3 consists of 16 residues. The CDR3 is CATSSRQGTSSYEQYF. The CDR3 DNA follows: TGTGCCACCAGCAGCCGACAGGGCACGAGCTCCTACGAGCAGTACTTC. Filled out from reference TRBV15 and TRBJ2-7, the complete variable domain reads DAMVIQNPRYQVTQFGKPVTLSCSQTLNHNVMYWYQQKSSQAPKLLFHYYDKDFNNEADTPDNFQSRRPNTSFCFLDIRSPGLGDTAMYLCATSSRQGTSSYEQYFGPGTRLTVT.

This chain connects TRBV11-3 to TRBJ2-6, with D unresolved. Germline V gene lookup returns CDR1 SGHNT and CDR2 YENEEA. The length of the CDR3 is 15 residues. The ends were cut back, 6 bases at V and 0 bases at J, with 9 bases in the middle. Here the CDR3 reads CASRPPGSGANVLTF. The CDR3 region has the DNA TGTGCCAGCAGGCCCCCGGGCTCTGGGGCCAACGTCCTGACTTTC.

This clone is termed medium-sized. The chain links TRBV6-1 to TRBJ2-3, with 8 positions matching TRBD1. The CDR3 has 15 amino acids. Germline CDR1 and CDR2: MNHNS and SASEGT. V lost 1 base, J lost 0 bases, and 0 bases stayed unmatched. CDR3 nucleotide sequence: TGTGCCAGCAGTGAAGGGACAGGGAGCACAGATACGCAGTATTTT. Its protein product is CASSEGTGSTDTQYF.

This clone was observed a few times. The junction does not match germline at one end; this may be a read error. This chain joins TRBV6-8 and TRBJ2-3, with TRBD2 matching 12 bases. The CDR3 loop spans 15 amino acids. The germline V gene encodes CDR1 MNHGY and CDR2 SAAAGT. The CDR3 nucleotides are TGTGCCAGCAGTGACTCTAGCGGGGGGGCAGATACGCAGTATTTT. Translating gives CASSDSSGGADTQYF.

The V call is TRBV6-8, the J call TRBJ1-2; D not certain. CDR3 length equals 12 residues. Germline-derived CDR1 and CDR2 are MNHGY and SAAAGT. V lost 6 bases, J lost 3 bases, and 8 bases lay in between. CDR3 residues: CASRDGYYGYTF. Here the CDR3 DNA reads TGTGCCAGCAGAGACGGCTACTATGGCTACACCTTC.

The V gene is TRBV6-8, the J gene TRBJ2-7; TRBD1 is a possible D gene (5 bases). The V gene's germline CDR1 is MNHGY and CDR2 SAAAGT. Trimming took off 2 bases at V and 5 bases at J, with 10 bases between the two ends. The CDR3 sequence is 13 residues long. The CDR3 nucleotides read TGTGCCAGCAGTTACGGGGCCGGCCACGAGCAGTACTTC. It encodes CASSYGAGHEQYF.

The V gene is TRBV14, the J gene TRBJ1-6, with D maybe TRBD1 (5 bases). V was clipped by 2 bases and J by 14 bases, with 10 bases between them. CDR3 size: 12 residues. Germline V CDR1 and CDR2: SGHDN, FVKESK. The CDR3 spells CASSQMGRALHF. CDR3 nucleotides: TGTGCCAGCAGCCAAATGGGGCGAGCCCTCCACTTT.

The chain carries TRBV2 and TRBJ1-4; no firm D call. With 4 bases removed from V and 6 bases from J, the gap between germline ends came to 12 bases. The germline CDR1 and CDR2 sequences are SNHLY and FYNNEI. The CDR3 consists of 14 residues. The CDR3 region is CASSGGVFDEKLFF. In nucleotides, the CDR3 is TGTGCCAGCAGTGGCGGGGTATTTGATGAAAAACTGTTTTTT.

This chain connects TRBV29-1 to TRBJ2-3; possible D gene TRBD1, 5 bases. The CDR3 length is 12 residues. V gave up 7 bases and J gave up 4 bases, with 12 bases separating them. From germline, CDR1 is SQVTM and CDR2 ANQGSEA. The CDR3 DNA follows: TGCAGCGGAAGGGGTTCGGCAGATACGCAGTATTTT. Its translation: CSGRGSADTQYF.

The V and J genes are TRBV6-8 and TRBJ1-1; the D gene is possibly TRBD1 (5 bases). This CDR3 contains 16 residues. From germline, CDR1 is MNHGY and CDR2 SAAAGT. V lost 1 base and J lost 1, with 13 bases in between. This CDR3 is CASSYLGTRANTEAFF. The DNA for the CDR3 is TGTGCCAGCAGTTACTTGGGGACGAGGGCGAACACTGAAGCTTTCTTT.

The chain recombines TRBV10-2 with TRBJ2-7; the match to TRBD1 covers 7 bases. CDR1 and CDR2 from the germline V gene are WSHSY and SAAADI. This CDR3 is built from 15 residues. V lost 4 bases and J lost 5; bases outside the gene matches: 11. CDR3 coding DNA: TGCGCCAGCAGTGCGATGAACAGGGGACGGGACGAGCAGTACTTC. Translated, it gives CASSAMNRGRDEQYF.

The rearrangement links TRBV19 to TRBJ2-3; D is perhaps TRBD1 (5 bases). V was pared by 9 bases and J by 4 bases, with 14 bases between. Germline lookup yields CDR1 LNHDA and CDR2 SQIVND (reference sequence). CDR3 size: 13 residues. The CDR3 protein is CASTQEDADTQYF. The CDR3 DNA reads as TGTGCCAGCACACAGGAAGACGCAGATACGCAGTATTTT.

The gene calls are TRBV19 and TRBJ1-1; TRBD1 is a possible D gene (5 bases). The CDR3 sequence is 15 residues long. Trimming left V 3 bases short and J 2 bases short, with 13 bases between. Germline loops: CDR1 LNHDA, CDR2 SQIVND (reference sequence). CDR3: CASSINGAANTEAFF. CDR3 DNA sequence: TGTGCCAGTAGTATTAATGGGGCAGCCAACACTGAAGCTTTCTTT. Variable domain in full (rest from reference TRBV19 and TRBJ1-1): DGGITQSPKYLFRKEGQNVTLSCEQNLNHDAMYWYRQDPGQGLRLIYYSQIVNDFQKGDIAEGYSVSREKKESFPLTVTSAQKNPTAFYLCASSINGAANTEAFFGQGTRLTVV.

This clone is large by share. At one of its ends the junction is not consistent with the germline gene, which may arise from a read error. The chain carries TRBV6-8 and TRBJ2-2; possible D gene TRBD2, 5 bases. Germline CDR1 and CDR2: MNHGY and SAAAGT. The CDR3 covers 15 residues. The CDR3 nucleotides read TGTGCCAGCAGTGACTCGACTACACAAACCGGGGAGCTGTTTTTT. It encodes CASSDSTTQTGELFF.

This chain connects TRBV10-3 to TRBJ2-7; D may be TRBD1 (6 bases). Trimming left V 10 bases short and J 5 bases short, with 15 bases between. The V gene's germline CDR1 is ENHRY and CDR2 SYGVKD. The CDR3 extends over 12 amino acids. This CDR3 reads CATGVLIHEQYF. The DNA of the CDR3 is TGTGCCACAGGGGTTCTGATACACGAGCAGTACTTC.

The chain is built from TRBV5-1 and TRBJ2-5; TRBD2 matches at 13 bases. This CDR3 has 16 amino acids. Trimming at V came to 4 bases and at J to 1 base, leaving 4 bases not matched to a gene. Germline CDR1 is SGHRS and CDR2 is YFSETQ. CDR3 bases: TGCGCCAGCAGCAGAAGACTAGCGGGAGGCCAAGAGACCCAGTACTTC. It is translated as CASSRRLAGGQETQYF. The variable domain in full, with the rest retrieved from reference TRBV5-1 and TRBJ2-5, is KAGVTQTPRYLIKTRGQQVTLSCSPISGHRSVSWYQQTPGQGLQFLFEYFSETQRNKGNFPGRFSGRQFSNSRSEMNVSTLELGDSALYLCASSRRLAGGQETQYFGPGTRLLVL.

This clone was seen a few times. V is TRBV5-1 and J is TRBJ1-2; D possibly corresponds to TRBD1 (6 bases). V lost 1 base to trimming and J lost 7 bases, with 14 bases between them. Germline CDR1 SGHRS, CDR2 YFSETQ. The CDR3 spans 14 residues. This CDR3 is CASSLSGADGGYTF. The CDR3 nucleotides are TGCGCCAGCAGCTTGTCGGGGGCTGATGGTGGCTACACCTTC.

This clone was picked up a small number of times. The V call is TRBV11-3, the J call TRBJ1-1, with 9 nucleotides matching TRBD1. With 5 bases clipped from V and 0 bases from J, the junction kept 7 bases outside the gene matches. There are 16 residues in the CDR3. CDR1 SGHNT and CDR2 YENEEA come from the germline V gene. This chain's CDR3 is CASSATGTGLNTEAFF. Written as DNA, the CDR3 is TGTGCCAGCAGCGCTACCGGGACAGGGCTGAACACTGAAGCTTTCTTT.